This entry describes one TCR beta chain. Antigen: not known. The data were obtained in a study of blood T cells in healthy people across ages. Study-wide points: More naive CD4+ cells and higher diversity were found in long-lived than in aged donors. Investigators treated diversity estimates from one million T cells as underestimates.

The amount of total RNA extracted per sample was at least 6 micrograms. A second PCR of about 7 to 12 cycles used a sample-barcoded 5' primer and a J-beta primer mix. Every individual sample yielded 2.5 million or more paired-end reads (each containing CDR3). Each CDR3 protein gets one entry after TCRdb re-called the 5' RACE reads with MiXCR. The sample lists 1.5 million or so distinct CDR3 sequences; 42% were seen once. The receptor was derived from a woman younger than 30 in good health. Source material: blood.

The CDR3 bases are TGTGCCAGCAGTTTACCAATCTGGGATACGCAGTATTTT. Its protein is CASSLPIWDTQYF. V and J are TRBV28 and TRBJ2-3; D gene uncertain. Germline-derived CDR1 and CDR2 are MDHEN and SYDVKM. The CDR3 is made up of 13 amino acids. Trimming cost V 2 bases and J 6 bases, with 9 bases left between them. The full variable domain, its missing parts supplied by reference TRBV28 and TRBJ2-3, is DVKVTQSSRYLVKRTGEKVFLECVQDMDHENMFWYRQDPGLGLRLIYFSYDVKMKEKGDIPEGYSVSREKKERFSLILESASTNQTSMYLCASSLPIWDTQYFGPGTRLTVL.